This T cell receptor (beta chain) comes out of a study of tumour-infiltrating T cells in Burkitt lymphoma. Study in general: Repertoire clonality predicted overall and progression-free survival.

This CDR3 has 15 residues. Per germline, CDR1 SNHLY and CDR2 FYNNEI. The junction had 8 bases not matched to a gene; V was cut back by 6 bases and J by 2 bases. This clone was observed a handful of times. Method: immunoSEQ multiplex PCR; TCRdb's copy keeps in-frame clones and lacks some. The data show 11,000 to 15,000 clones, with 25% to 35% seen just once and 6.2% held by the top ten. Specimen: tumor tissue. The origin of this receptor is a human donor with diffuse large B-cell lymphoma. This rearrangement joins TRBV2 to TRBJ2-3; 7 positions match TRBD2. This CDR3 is CASRGDYPPTDTQYF. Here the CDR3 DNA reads TGTGCCAGCAGGGGGGACTATCCGCCCACAGATACGCAGTATTTT. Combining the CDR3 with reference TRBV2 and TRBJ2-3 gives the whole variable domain EPEVTQTPSHQVTQMGQEVILRCVPISNHLYFYWYRQILGQKVEFLVSFYNNEISEKSEIFDDQFSVERPDGSNFTLKIRSTKLEDSAMYFCASRGDYPPTDTQYFGPGTRLTVL.